This entry concerns a single T cell receptor beta chain. Its binding antigen is unknown. Base qualities are missing; no much larger clone stands one base away. This sample is drawn from a study of blood T cell repertoires in COVID-19 (dated by TCRdb to about 2020). In terms of the full investigation: Collaborator samples came from the United States, Italy and Spain and covered acute and convalescent phases of COVID-19. The samples were drawn from the first 160 participants of the ongoing ImmuneRACE study and from under 1,500 subjects provided by 6 global collaborators. The dataset comprised deeply sampled blood TCRbeta repertoires from subjects exposed to, actively infected with, or recovered from COVID-19. The repertoires were released in a freely available public database intended as a resource for research on the immune response to SARS-CoV-2. Where HLA class I and class II types were available, the types were taken from metadata supplied by the sample provider, not from assay-based typing. A de-identified subject ID, COVID-19 status, age in years and sex were almost always included in the sample metadata. The material from the prospective study consisted of cDNA or gDNA derived from T cells, B-cell-depleted T cells, or PBMCs.

The CDR3 sequence holds 14 residues, the cysteine and phenylalanine included. The retained sequence is limited to the CDR3, 42 bases, with the frame set at the first base. V was cut back by 3 bases and J by 4 bases, leaving a gap of 8 bases between them. The germline V gene (reference sequence) provides CDR1 SGHKS and CDR2 YYEKEE. The investigation overall reported the following: Clinical and demographic metadata were provided uncurated, with the amount varying by source and participant.

Collaborating institutions collected whole blood in K2EDTA tubes following their own protocols. For TCRbeta analysis, collaborators shipped samples as frozen whole blood, isolated PBMCs, or DNA extracted from either of those sample types. TCRbeta CDR3 regions were amplified from genomic DNA using the immunoSEQ Assay, a bias-controlled multiplex PCR. The paper's processing steps were these. Nucleated cell counts per sample were estimated from amplification of reference gene primers within the assay. To quantify the absolute abundance of each unique TCRbeta CDR3 rearrangement, sequence reads were collapsed and filtered. For each sample, productive Simpson clonality was calculated by taking the square root of Simpson's diversity index across productive rearrangements. TCRdb re-hosts the immuneACCESS table, in-frame sequences only. Its copies lack some clones; in the studies checked, an unresolved V gene accounts for under half of them, and the cause for the rest is not known. Clone size and V and J calls were adopted from that table, with D and trimming inferred from the DNA. In this sample the table shows about 190,000 clones, around 86% of which occur a single time. 5.5% to 7.5% of the sample comes from the top ten.

The chain is assembled from TRBV5-5 and TRBJ1-6; a weak D assignment points to TRBD1 (6 bases agree). Sequenced: peripheral blood. The origin of this receptor is a man aged 40-55 years with acute or convalescent COVID-19. The CDR3 amino acid sequence is: CASSSQGYNSPLHF. The sequenced DNA is TGTGCCAGCAGCTCGCAGGGGTATAATTCACCCCTCCACTTT.